This entry lists 2 T cell receptor beta chains sequenced from one sample in a study of cytomegalovirus exposure and HLA in healthy donors. The PCR had 60 Vbeta and 13 Jbeta primers. Clones were sequenced by immunoSEQ multiplex PCR, and TCRdb holds only the in-frame ones, with some missing. This table holds about 120,000 clones, approximately 80% found once. Sequencing was carried out using PBMCs. These receptor sequences come from a man in his forties or fifties in good health and CMV-seropositive.

The chain recombines TRBV6-5 with TRBJ2-7; TRBD2 might be the D (5 bases). The CDR3 spans 15 residues. The V end was cut by 0 bases, the J end by 5 bases, with 14 bases between. Germline lookup yields CDR1 MNHEY and CDR2 SVGAGI. The CDR3: CASSYSIGVGDEQYF. The CDR3 DNA is TGTGCCAGCAGTTACTCGATCGGGGTCGGCGACGAGCAGTACTTC.

This clone is deemed medium-sized. The sample holds other DNA sequences that translate to the same CDR3. V is TRBV19 and J is TRBJ2-3, with no clear D. This CDR3 is built from 11 residues. Trimming took 3 bases from V and 5 from J, leaving 3 bases between them. Germline V gene data show CDR1 as LNHDA and CDR2 as SQIVND (reference sequence). CDR3 in amino acids: CASSIRDTQYF. Written as DNA, the CDR3 is TGTGCCAGTAGTATTAGAGATACGCAGTATTTT.